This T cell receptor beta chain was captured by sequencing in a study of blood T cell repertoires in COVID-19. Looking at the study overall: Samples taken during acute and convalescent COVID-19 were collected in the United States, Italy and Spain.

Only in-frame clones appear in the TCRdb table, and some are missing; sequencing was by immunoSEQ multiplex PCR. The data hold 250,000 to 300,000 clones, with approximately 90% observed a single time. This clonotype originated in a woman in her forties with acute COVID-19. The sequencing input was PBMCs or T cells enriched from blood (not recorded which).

CDR3 in DNA: TGTGCCAGCAGCGACGGGACAGGGGGTTTGTACGAGCAGTACTTC. It encodes CASSDGTGGLYEQYF. The chain recombines TRBV9 with TRBJ2-7; 11 bases fit TRBD1. This CDR3 comprises 15 residues. Trimming at V came to 3 bases and at J to 4 bases, leaving 6 bases not matched to a gene. Per germline, CDR1 SGDLS and CDR2 YYNGEE.